What follows are 27 T cell receptor beta chains derived from one specimen sequenced in a study of OX40 agonist ivuxolimab in advanced cancers. The method was immunoSEQ multiplex PCR; TCRdb's version includes in-frame clones alone and lacks a portion of them. The table lists tens of thousands of clones, around 84% of them singletons. This material consisted of CD4+ or CD8+ T cells sorted from blood, taken in a trial of the OX40 agonist ivuxolimab. The origin of the receptors is an adult with an advanced solid tumor such as melanoma, head and neck, liver or kidney cancer.

Written as DNA, the CDR3 is TGCGCCAGCAGTTCAGACGGGGAGACCCAGTACTTC. Amino acids: CASSSDGETQYF. The chain carries TRBV5-1 and TRBJ2-5, with D unresolved. Germline-derived CDR1 and CDR2 are SGHRS and YFSETQ. CDR3 size: 12 residues. Trimming cost V 5 bases and J 5 bases, with 10 bases left between them.

This clone occurred a few times. The chain joins TRBV9 to TRBJ2-6; D gene unclear. The CDR3 has 20 amino acids. The V and J ends lost 2 bases and 0 bases respectively, with 21 bases between them. CDR1 and CDR2 (germline): SGDLS, YYNGEE. CDR3 bases: TGTGCCAGCAGCGTTTCCTCTGGGCAGGCGTACTTCTCTGGGGCCAACGTCCTGACTTTC. It yields the protein CASSVSSGQAYFSGANVLTF.

V and J are TRBV6-1 and TRBJ1-5; 7 bases are a match to TRBD1. V dropped 7 bases and J dropped 4; count of bases not matched to a gene: 7. The CDR3 is 14 amino acids. Germline lookup yields CDR1 MNHNS and CDR2 SASEGT. The chain's CDR3 is CASIILQGNQPQHF. The CDR3 DNA sequence: TGTGCCAGCATTATACTACAGGGGAATCAGCCCCAGCATTTT.

The chain links TRBV19 to TRBJ2-1; no reliable D call. CDR1 and CDR2 (germline): LNHDA, SQIVND (reference sequence). The CDR3 covers 12 residues. The ends were cut back, 1 base at V and 7 bases at J, with 5 bases in the middle. The CDR3 coding sequence is TGTGCCAGTAGTATAGGACTTAATGAGCAGTTCTTC. Translating it yields CASSIGLNEQFF.

The chain is built from TRBV19 and TRBJ2-1; unclear D gene. CDR1 is LNHDA, CDR2 SQIVND, per germline (reference sequence). This CDR3 is 14 amino acids long. V was pared by 10 bases and J by 4 bases, with 17 bases between. CDR3 amino acids: CATTPLAGYNEQFF. The CDR3 bases are TGTGCCACGACGCCGCTTGCCGGGTACAATGAGCAGTTCTTC.

The V call is TRBV18, the J call TRBJ2-1; D may correspond to TRBD1 or TRBD2 (5 bases each). Deletions cut 6 bases from V and 6 bases from J, with 12 bases between. The CDR3 runs to 13 residues. Germline values: CDR1 KGHSH, CDR2 LQKENI. CDR3 protein: CASSPRGSNEQFF. DNA of the CDR3: TGTGCCAGCTCGCCGAGGGGATCCAATGAGCAGTTCTTC.

The CDR3 is CASSPGDKAFGSYTF. The CDR3 DNA sequence: TGTGCCAGCAGCCCCGGGGACAAGGCTTTCGGGAGCTACACCTTC. The chain combines TRBV28 with TRBJ1-2, with a weak D call TRBD1 (6 bases). The CDR3 spans 15 residues. Trimming shortened V by 6 bases and J by 9 bases, and 23 bases separated the two germline ends. Germline V gene data show CDR1 as MDHEN and CDR2 as SYDVKM.

The genes are TRBV20-1 and TRBJ1-1; possible D gene TRBD1, 5 bases. Germline V gene lookup returns CDR1 DFQATT and CDR2 SNEGSKA (reference sequence). CDR3 size: 11 residues. The CDR3 DNA reads as TGCAGGGGAGGGGTGAACACTGAAGCTTTCTTT. Translating it yields CRGGVNTEAFF.

This sequence joins TRBV4-2 and TRBJ2-7; D may be TRBD1 (5 bases). The CDR3 runs 15 residues. CDR1 and CDR2 (germline): LGHNA, YNFKEQ. V was shortened by 1 base and J by 6 bases, with 16 bases between the two germline ends. The CDR3 DNA is TGTGCCAGCAGCCAAGGGCAAATTCCAGGGTTCGAGCAGTACTTC. This encodes CASSQGQIPGFEQYF.

This sequence joins TRBV5-4 and TRBJ1-1; 7 bases are shared with TRBD1. The CDR3 extends over 14 amino acids. J was trimmed by 3 bases and V by 6 bases; bases with no gene match: 8. Germline values: CDR1 SGHNT, CDR2 YYREEE (reference sequence). CDR3 loop: CASKNPQGDTEAFF. The CDR3 DNA is TGTGCCAGCAAGAACCCGCAGGGGGACACTGAAGCTTTCTTT.

This rearrangement joins TRBV2 to TRBJ2-3, with TRBD2 matching 11 bases. Trimming at V came to 8 bases and at J to 7 bases, leaving 14 bases not matched to a gene. The CDR3 length is 16 residues. Per the germline V gene, CDR1 is SNHLY and CDR2 is FYNNEI. The CDR3 sequence: CASPSGVAGGPYTQYF. CDR3 nucleotides: TGTGCCAGCCCCTCGGGGGTAGCGGGGGGGCCATATACGCAGTATTTT.

V gene TRBV2 combines with J gene TRBJ2-3, with D possibly TRBD1 on 6 matching bases. V shed 5 bases and J shed 2 bases, with 11 bases lying between them. The length of the CDR3 is 14 residues. Germline V gives CDR1 SNHLY, CDR2 FYNNEI. The CDR3 sequence is CASSWGPNTDTQYF. In nucleotides, the CDR3 is TGTGCCAGCAGTTGGGGGCCGAACACAGATACGCAGTATTTT.

This rearrangement joins TRBV14 to TRBJ1-4, with D uncertain. V was shortened by 4 bases and J by 4 bases, with 13 bases between the two germline ends. This CDR3 has 15 residues. Germline CDR1 SGHDN, CDR2 FVKESK. The CDR3 sequence: CASSRSREFNEKLFF. The CDR3 DNA reads TGTGCCAGCAGCCGTTCTCGAGAATTTAATGAAAAACTGTTTTTT. Full variable domain (outside the CDR3, taken from reference TRBV14 and TRBJ1-4): EAGVTQFPSHSVIEKGQTVTLRCDPISGHDNLYWYRRVMGKEIKFLLHFVKESKQDESGMPNNRFLAERTGGTYSTLKVQPAELEDSGVYFCASSRSREFNEKLFFGSGTQLSVL.

The V gene is TRBV9, the J gene TRBJ2-1; a possible D gene is TRBD2 (6 bases). The V and J ends lost 0 bases and 6 bases respectively, with 13 bases between them. The length of the CDR3 is 15 residues. Germline V gives CDR1 SGDLS, CDR2 YYNGEE. The chain's CDR3 is CASSVDAGMGNEQFF. CDR3 DNA sequence: TGTGCCAGCAGCGTAGATGCGGGGATGGGCAATGAGCAGTTCTTC.

The chain recombines TRBV7-3 with TRBJ2-4, with D perhaps matching TRBD1 (6 bases). V was trimmed by 2 bases and J by 7 bases, leaving 12 bases between them. The CDR3 is 14 residues long. CDR1 SGHTA and CDR2 FQGTGA come from the germline V gene. CDR3 amino acids: CASSLDRTRNIQYF. The CDR3 region has the DNA TGTGCCAGCAGCTTAGACAGGACAAGGAACATTCAGTACTTC.

The chain joins TRBV10-1 to TRBJ1-1; D remains unclear. The CDR3 totals 16 residues. The germline V and J ends were trimmed by 3 bases and 4 bases, with 18 bases remaining between them. Germline values: CDR1 WNHNN, CDR2 SYGVQD (reference sequence). This CDR3 is CASSEIFEGCGTEAFF. The DNA for the CDR3 is TGCGCCAGCAGTGAAATCTTTGAGGGCTGTGGCACTGAAGCTTTCTTT.

The chain carries TRBV16 and TRBJ2-1; D remains ambiguous. The V and J ends lost 2 bases and 7 bases respectively, with 6 bases between them. Germline V gives CDR1 KGHSY, CDR2 FQNENV. The CDR3 loop spans 12 amino acids. Here the CDR3 DNA reads TGTGCCAGCAGCCAACGCAGGAATGAGCAGTTCTTC. Translating it yields CASSQRRNEQFF. Full variable domain (remainder filled in from reference TRBV16 and TRBJ2-1): GEEVAQTPKHLVRGEGQKAKLYCAPIKGHSYVFWYQQVLKNEFKFLISFQNENVFDETGMPKERFSAKCLPNSPCSLEIQATKLEDSAVYFCASSQRRNEQFFGPGTRLTVL.

This chain links TRBV7-9 with TRBJ2-5; possible D gene TRBD1, 6 bases. Germline V gene lookup returns CDR1 SEHNR and CDR2 FQNEAQ (reference sequence). The CDR3 consists of 15 residues. The V gene lost 5 bases and the J gene lost 2 bases, with 15 bases spanning the gap. DNA of the CDR3: TGTGCCAGCAGCCCTGGACAGCAACCACAAGAGACCCAGTACTTC. It translates to CASSPGQQPQETQYF.

This chain joins TRBV9 and TRBJ1-1; no definite D call. The germline gives CDR1 SGDLS, CDR2 YYNGEE. Trimming took 0 bases from V and 0 from J, leaving 12 bases between them. The CDR3 covers 16 residues. CDR3: CASSVDVGLLNTEAFF. Here the CDR3 DNA reads TGTGCCAGCAGCGTAGATGTAGGTTTGCTGAACACTGAAGCTTTCTTT.

The rearrangement joins TRBV15 to TRBJ2-3, with TRBD2 matching 7 bases. Germline-derived CDR1 and CDR2 are LNHNV and YYDKDF (reference sequence). The CDR3 totals 17 residues. J gave up 2 bases and V 5 bases, and 13 bases lay outside the gene matches. The CDR3 DNA follows: TGTGCCACCAGCGGTTACATCGGGAGGCACCCCACAGATACGCAGTATTTT. Translating gives CATSGYIGRHPTDTQYF.

The CDR3 DNA reads as TGTGCCAGCAGCCCTACAACTAATGAAAAACTGTTTTTT. Translation gives CASSPTTNEKLFF. The chain uses TRBV13 and TRBJ1-4; D is unclear. CDR3 size: 13 residues. The germline V and J ends were trimmed by 5 bases and 0 bases, with 4 bases remaining between them. Germline assignment: CDR1 PRHDT and CDR2 FYEKMQ (reference sequence).

This clone was counted a few times. CDR3 sequence reads: CASSWVPGLAIPGQFF. CDR3 sequence (DNA): TGTGCCAGCAGCTGGGTTCCGGGACTAGCGATCCCGGGGCAGTTCTTC. V and J are TRBV7-9 and TRBJ2-1, with 10 nucleotides matching TRBD2. CDR3 size: 16 residues. CDR1 SEHNR and CDR2 FQNEAQ come from the germline V gene (reference sequence). The trim removed 4 bases at V and 12 bases at J, leaving 15 bases unmatched. Filled out from reference TRBV7-9 and TRBJ2-1, the complete variable domain reads DTGVSQNPRHKITKRGQNVTFRCDPISEHNRLYWYRQTLGQGPEFLTYFQNEAQLEKSRLLSDRFSAERPKGSFSTLEIQRTEQGDSAMYLCASSWVPGLAIPGQFFGPGTRLTVL.

The chain has TRBV7-3 and TRBJ2-7; 9 bases match TRBD2. Germline V CDR1 and CDR2: SGHTA, FQGTGA. The CDR3 has 17 amino acids. V lost 0 bases, J lost 6 bases, and 12 bases stayed unmatched. CDR3 nucleotide sequence: TGTGCCAGCAGCTTAACGCCGGTCGGTAGCGGGAGTCGCGAGCAGTACTTC. The encoded protein is CASSLTPVGSGSREQYF.

V gene TRBV5-1 combines with J gene TRBJ1-1; TRBD1 might be the D (6 bases). Per germline, CDR1 SGHRS and CDR2 YFSETQ. V dropped 3 bases and J dropped 3 bases, with 9 bases sitting between them. The CDR3 consists of 13 residues. CDR3 in amino acids: CASSWAGDTEAFF. CDR3 nucleotide sequence: TGCGCCAGCAGCTGGGCAGGGGACACTGAAGCTTTCTTT. Using reference TRBV5-1 and TRBJ1-1 for the parts outside the CDR3, the full variable domain is KAGVTQTPRYLIKTRGQQVTLSCSPISGHRSVSWYQQTPGQGLQFLFEYFSETQRNKGNFPGRFSGRQFSNSRSEMNVSTLELGDSALYLCASSWAGDTEAFFGQGTRLTVV.

In this sample, this clone turned up a few times. V gene TRBV6-5 combines with J gene TRBJ1-6, with D perhaps matching TRBD1 (5 bases). Trimming took 0 bases from V and 7 from J, leaving 10 bases between them. Germline V gene data show CDR1 as MNHEY and CDR2 as SVGAGI. CDR3 length: 15 residues. This CDR3 reads CASSYSRGGNSPLHF. CDR3 bases: TGTGCCAGCAGTTACTCGCGGGGCGGCAATTCACCCCTCCACTTT.

The gene calls are TRBV2 and TRBJ2-1; D not certain. Trimming pared 2 bases from V and 5 bases from J, leaving 13 bases between. CDR3 length equals 15 residues. Germline-derived CDR1 and CDR2 are SNHLY and FYNNEI. CDR3 residues: CASSESRSRHNEQFF. The CDR3 nucleotides are TGTGCCAGCAGTGAATCACGGAGCCGCCACAATGAGCAGTTCTTC.

This clone appeared a single time. The V call is TRBV29-1, the J call TRBJ2-7, with TRBD2 matching 8 bases. The V segment lost 4 bases and the J segment 1 base; nucleotides outside the gene matches: 6. This CDR3 is built from 14 residues. From germline, CDR1 is SQVTM and CDR2 ANQGSEA. The CDR3 loop reads CSVVPGGDSYEQYF. The DNA for the CDR3 is TGCAGCGTTGTCCCGGGGGGGGATTCCTACGAGCAGTACTTC.